Following are 3 T cell receptor beta chains from one sample sequenced in a study of T and B cells in COVID-19 patients. Each TRB amplification used roughly 240-550 ng of genomic DNA from blood. BIOMED2 TRB-A/B primer pools were used in multiplex TRB PCR. TCRdb itself ran the multiplex PCR reads through MiXCR, one entry per CDR3 protein. The table includes around 7,200 distinct CDR3 sequences, around 30% detected once. Sequenced input: blood. The receptors shown here come from a human donor who had recovered from COVID-19.

By sample fraction, this clonotype is medium-sized. V and J are TRBV19 and TRBJ1-2; D is ambiguous. This CDR3 is 12 amino acids long. The V and J ends lost 5 bases and 1 base respectively, with 5 bases between them. Germline lookup yields CDR1 LNHDA and CDR2 SQIVND (reference sequence). The CDR3 here is CASSEVNYGYTF. For the CDR3, the DNA is TGTGCCAGTAGTGAAGTTAACTATGGCTACACCTTC.

This clonotype appeared a few times. An end of the junction does not agree with germline; a read error may underlie this. The chain joins TRBV6-4 to TRBJ2-1, with 7 bases aligning to TRBD2. CDR1 is MRHNA and CDR2 is SNTAGT in the germline V gene. There are 13 residues in the CDR3. The CDR3 protein is CASSYSMSGGQFF. The CDR3, as DNA: TGTGCCAGCAGTTACTCGATGTCGGGGGGGCAGTTCTTC.

The chain carries TRBV27 and TRBJ1-6; 7 nucleotides align to TRBD1. The junction had 6 bases not matched to a gene; V was cut back by 2 bases and J by 5 bases. The CDR3 is 16 amino acids. Germline CDR1 and CDR2: MNHEY and SMNVEV (reference sequence). CDR3 region: CASSLLGTANNSPLHF. CDR3 coding DNA: TGTGCCAGCAGTTTACTCGGGACAGCCAATAATTCACCCCTCCACTTT.